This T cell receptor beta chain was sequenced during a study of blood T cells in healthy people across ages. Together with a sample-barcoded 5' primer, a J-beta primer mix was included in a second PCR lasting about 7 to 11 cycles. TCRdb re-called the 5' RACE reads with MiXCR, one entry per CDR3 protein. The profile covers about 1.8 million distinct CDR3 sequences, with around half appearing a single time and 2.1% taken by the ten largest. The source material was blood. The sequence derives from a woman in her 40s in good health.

CDR3 loop: CASSPVPARAQYF. The CDR3 bases are TGTGCCAGCAGCCCAGTTCCGGCAAGGGCGCAGTACTTC. The rearrangement uses TRBV7-2 and TRBJ2-4; D is ambiguous. Trimming pared 5 bases from V and 13 bases from J, leaving 18 bases between. This CDR3 region has 13 residues. Germline CDR1 is SGHTA and CDR2 is FQGNSA.